This T cell receptor (beta chain) was obtained from a study of cytomegalovirus exposure and HLA in healthy donors. About this clone itself: What it binds is unknown.

PCR was performed using 60 Vbeta and 13 Jbeta primers. TCRdb's copy holds only in-frame clones and misses some; the assay was immunoSEQ multiplex PCR. Among under 150,000 clones listed, 82% were seen once. Study-wide results and caveats: A prior analysis recorded that most TCR beta V segments were productive about 87% or about 30% of the time. Using a false discovery rate of 0.05, a later analysis showed that about 16,000 TCR beta sequences were associated with HLA alleles. The investigators catalogued 150 to 200 TCR beta chains as cytomegalovirus-associated.

The sequence derives from a woman aged 45-65 years in good health and CMV-seropositive. The sequenced sample consisted of PBMCs.

CDR3 in DNA: TGTGCCAGCGGGACAGGGGGCGAAGGGGATGGCTACACCTTC. This sequence encodes CASGTGGEGDGYTF. V and J are TRBV19 and TRBJ1-2; 12 nucleotides agree with TRBD1. CDR1 and CDR2 from the germline V gene are LNHDA and SQIVND (reference sequence). The junction had 8 bases not matched to a gene; V was cut back by 9 bases and J by 6 bases. CDR3 size: 14 residues.